This T cell receptor beta chain was sequenced for a study of CD8+CD57+ T cells in acquired aplastic anemia. Study as a whole: The mean DNA yield obtained from sorted CD4+ and CD8+ cells came to 3 to 3.5 ug. Reads per healthy sample averaged about 10 million (CD4+) and under 13 million (CD8+).

CDR3 and TCR beta VDJ profiling relied on a genomic DNA template. MiXCR was run by TCRdb on the reads, yielding one entry per CDR3 protein. The table records 350,000 to 450,000 distinct CDR3 sequences, 60% to 80% of them present only once. With regard to this clonotype: Its antigen is currently unknown. At one of its ends the junction is not consistent with the germline gene, which may arise from a read error.

Study-level results: Any difference that existed in CD8+ Simpson's diversity between patients and controls was not significant. Both patients and controls carried the same twenty-nine CD8+ CDR3 sequences.

The germline V gene encodes CDR1 SGHVS and CDR2 FNYEAQ. The CDR3 totals 13 residues. The chain carries TRBV7-6 and TRBJ1-5; D is ambiguous. The sample comprised sorted CD4+, CD8+, or CD8+CD57+ T cells (not recorded which) from PBMCs. This sequence was found in a human donor in good health, serving as a control. The CDR3 nucleotides read TGTGCTAGCAGCTTAGCACTTAATCAGCCCCGGCATTTT. Residues: CASSLALNQPRHF.